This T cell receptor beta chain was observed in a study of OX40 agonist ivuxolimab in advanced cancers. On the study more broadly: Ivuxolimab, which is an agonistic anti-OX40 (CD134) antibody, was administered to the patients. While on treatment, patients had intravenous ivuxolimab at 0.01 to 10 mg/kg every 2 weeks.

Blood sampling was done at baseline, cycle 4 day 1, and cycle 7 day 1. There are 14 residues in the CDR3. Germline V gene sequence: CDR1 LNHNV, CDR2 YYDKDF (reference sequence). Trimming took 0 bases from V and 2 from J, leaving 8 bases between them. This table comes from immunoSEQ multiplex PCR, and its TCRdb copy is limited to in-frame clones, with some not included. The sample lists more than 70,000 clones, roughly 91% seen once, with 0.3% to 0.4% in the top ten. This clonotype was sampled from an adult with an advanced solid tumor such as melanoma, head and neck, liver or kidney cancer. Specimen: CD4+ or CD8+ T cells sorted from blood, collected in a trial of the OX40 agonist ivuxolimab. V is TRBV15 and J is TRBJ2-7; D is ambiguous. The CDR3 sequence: CATSRDLGPYEQYF. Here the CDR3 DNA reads TGTGCCACCAGCAGAGATTTGGGCCCCTACGAGCAGTACTTC.